This TCR beta chain was identified during a study of CD8 T cells in Susac syndrome. Random hexamers primed reverse transcription of about 0.45 to 1 ug RNA. Amplification of TCR beta CDR3 by immunoSEQ multiplex PCR spanned 54 Vbeta and 13 Jbeta. TCRdb fed the immunoSEQ multiplex PCR reads into MiXCR, producing one record per CDR3 protein. The top ten clones hold approximately 0.15% of a sample with about 190,000 distinct CDR3 sequences, just under 95% of them seen once. Sequencing targeted TCR beta in T cells from blood (CD8+ and CD4+). General observations from the study: Clonal CD8+ expansion in Susac was highest in TEMRA cells and active patients. Across the total CD8+ repertoires, approximately 15 Susac-specific public clones were detected, and across the CD8+ TEMRA repertoires, several such clones were detected.

This clonotype was seen a single time. The antigen is undetermined. The sequence was obtained from a human donor with Susac syndrome. Sequencing was carried out using CD8+ T cells from PBMCs.

The CDR3 loop reads CAISESLGDTQYF. The DNA of the CDR3 is TGTGCCATCAGTGAGTCCCTGGGAGATACGCAGTATTTT. The chain couples TRBV10-3 to TRBJ2-3, with D hard to call. Trimming removed 0 bases at V and 5 bases at J, with 6 bases between. This CDR3 region has 13 residues. CDR1 is ENHRY, CDR2 SYGVKD, per germline.